This T cell receptor (beta chain) was sequenced for a study of response to subunit inactivated influenza vaccine. The study's findings and limits: The authors suggested that few new T cells are recruited per seasonal influenza vaccination.

V gave up 5 bases and J gave up 0 bases, with 19 bases separating them. The CDR3 sequence is 17 residues long. Per germline, CDR1 SGHVS and CDR2 FQNEAQ. A word on this clonotype: The antigen remains undetermined.

One entry per CDR3 protein, called by TCRdb with MiXCR from the RT-PCR reads. The sample has approximately 700,000 distinct CDR3 sequences; more than 11% are singletons. This receptor was obtained from a man aged 45-60 years who received an inactivated influenza vaccine. The sequenced sample was PBMCs from blood, obtained 14 to 15 days before vaccination. The chain links TRBV7-8 to TRBJ1-2; D is possibly TRBD1 (5 bases). In nucleotides, the CDR3 is TGTGCCAGCAGCCCAACGGAGAGGGACCGCCCTAACTATGGCTACACCTTC. Translating it yields CASSPTERDRPNYGYTF.